This T cell receptor beta chain was sequenced during a study of cytomegalovirus exposure and HLA in healthy donors listed by TCRdb under 2017. Study-wide context: According to a later analysis, the roughly 130 validation repertoires were produced on the same platform as the 666 repertoires of the first cohort. The aim of the study was to test whether cataloging public T cell receptors could identify signatures of past pathogen exposure. In addition to the first cohort of around 670 subjects, a separate validation cohort of approximately 130 different subjects was used. To predict cytomegalovirus infection status, the study combined high-throughput TCR immunosequencing, statistical association of individual TCRs with disease status, and machine learning.

Separate from the approximately 670-subject first cohort, the validation cohort of about 110 subjects was the group to which the donors belonged. CDR1 and CDR2 are read off the germline V gene as SGHNT and YENEEA. From V the trimming removes 6 bases and from J it removes 4 bases, while the gene matches leave 8 bases of the junction unaccounted for. There are 15 amino acids in the CDR3, from cysteine to phenylalanine inclusive. Of all the DNA, just the CDR3 is kept, 45 bases in frame from base 1. Of note for this clone: The clone's antigen remains unknown. Per-nucleotide qualities are absent, and no much larger clonotype sits a single base away.

The library was produced with the immunoSEQ multiplex PCR assay. The authors processed their data as follows. A statistical classification framework was developed to diagnose cytomegalovirus status using the catalog of TCR beta chain sequences. The clones in this table, taken by TCRdb from immuneACCESS, are in-frame only. Not every clone is retained; where verified, under half of the shortfall comes from an unresolved V gene, and the cause of the rest is unknown. V and J calls and clone size are given by that table; D and trimming were obtained from the DNA. For this sample the table gives some 170,000 clones, of which roughly 86% were detected only once. The biggest ten clones account for 4% to 4.5% of the sample. Study-wide findings and limitations: A later analysis found that TCRs clustered in the first cohort also tended to co-occur in the roughly 120 validation repertoires, with 94% of cluster scores above 0. The classifier was reported to diagnose cytomegalovirus status with high specificity and sensitivity in both the original cohort and the validation cohort. The authors suggested that the approach could potentially be extended to other disease states and immunological phenotypes. A total of 164 TCR beta chains were listed by the study as associated with cytomegalovirus. A few of the identified cytomegalovirus-associated TCR beta chains were confirmed in vitro to be specific for cytomegalovirus antigens. Most TCR sequences were seen in very few donors, while some public TCRs were found in many individuals. A later analysis lacked HLA typing for the validation cohort, so it scored co-occurrence in that cohort across all 110 or so repertoires.

The clonotype was recovered from a man aged 18 to 30 in good health and CMV-seropositive. The chain is assembled from TRBV11-3 and TRBJ2-3, with 9 bases matching TRBD1. The sequenced sample consisted of PBMCs. CDR3 sequence: CASSYPGQGADTQYF. The base sequence is TGTGCCAGCAGTTACCCGGGACAGGGCGCAGATACGCAGTATTTT.